Shown below are 30 T cell receptor beta chains from a single sample sequenced in a study of blood T cell repertoires in COVID-19. Assay: immunoSEQ multiplex PCR; the TCRdb copy retains only in-frame clones and omits some. The sample lists 320,000 or so clones, around 84% occurring once. The source material was PBMCs or T cells enriched from blood (not recorded which). The receptors here all came from a woman aged 30 to 39 who had been exposed to COVID-19.

The chain combines TRBV6-5 with TRBJ1-1; no clear D. The CDR3 runs 13 residues. Germline V CDR1 and CDR2: MNHEY, SVGAGI. V was trimmed by 7 bases and J by 1 base, leaving 10 bases between them. The CDR3 DNA is TGTGCCAGCATTTTACAACAGAACACTGAAGCTTTCTTT. Its protein is CASILQQNTEAFF.

This sequence joins TRBV11-2 and TRBJ2-1; TRBD2 aligns across 8 bases. With V trimmed by 3 bases and J by 2 bases, 3 bases remained unmatched. This CDR3 comprises 15 residues. Germline loops: CDR1 SGHAT, CDR2 FQNNGV. CDR3 region: CASSFGGRPYNEQFF. DNA of the CDR3: TGTGCCAGCAGCTTTGGCGGGAGGCCCTACAATGAGCAGTTCTTC.

The chain links TRBV5-6 to TRBJ2-2; TRBD2 aligns across 8 bases. Germline V gene data show CDR1 as SGHDT and CDR2 as YYEEEE. J lost 0 bases, V lost 3 bases, and 4 bases had no gene match. The CDR3 is 16 residues long. CDR3 in DNA: TGTGCCAGCAGCTCAGGACTAGCCTCGAACACCGGGGAGCTGTTTTTT. The encoded protein is CASSSGLASNTGELFF. The whole variable domain, filled in from reference TRBV5-6 and TRBJ2-2, reads DAGVTQSPTHLIKTRGQQVTLRCSPKSGHDTVSWYQQALGQGPQFIFQYYEEEERQRGNFPDRFSGHQFPNYSSELNVNALLLGDSALYLCASSSGLASNTGELFFGEGSRLTVL.

For the CDR3, the DNA is TGTGCCAGCAGCTTCACCTTGACAGGGACACAAGAGACCCAGTACTTC. This sequence encodes CASSFTLTGTQETQYF. The chain couples TRBV7-9 to TRBJ2-5, with TRBD1 identical over 7 bases. The J segment lost 2 bases and the V segment lost 3 bases, leaving 9 bases of the junction unmatched. The CDR3 has 16 residues. Germline CDR1 and CDR2: SEHNR and FQNEAQ (reference sequence).

CDR3 in amino acids: CASSASSGIETQYF. CDR3 nucleotide sequence: TGTGCCAGTAGTGCCTCTAGCGGGATAGAGACCCAGTACTTC. V usage is TRBV19 and J usage is TRBJ2-5; 9 bases fit TRBD2. The CDR3 covers 14 residues. Germline CDR1 LNHDA, CDR2 SQIVND (reference sequence). Trimming removed 5 bases from V and 4 bases from J; junction bases left unmatched: 5. The full variable domain, rest sourced from reference TRBV19 and TRBJ2-5, is DGGITQSPKYLFRKEGQNVTLSCEQNLNHDAMYWYRQDPGQGLRLIYYSQIVNDFQKGDIAEGYSVSREKKESFPLTVTSAQKNPTAFYLCASSASSGIETQYFGPGTRLLVL.

V usage is TRBV3-1 (or the pseudogene TRBV3-2) and J usage is TRBJ2-3; D may be TRBD2 (6 bases). This CDR3 is 14 amino acids long. V lost 1 base and J 10 bases, leaving 15 bases between the germline ends. From germline, CDR1 is LGHDT and CDR2 YNNKEL (reference sequence). CDR3 bases: TGTGCCAGCAGCCAAGCCGTATTTGGCGGGGCGCAGTATTTT. Its translation is CASSQAVFGGAQYF.

J is TRBJ2-1 and V is TRBV29-1, with 12 nucleotides matching TRBD2. The germline gives CDR1 SQVTM, CDR2 ANQGSEA. The CDR3 totals 17 residues. J was trimmed by 6 bases and V by 6 bases; bases with no gene match: 15. CDR3 residues: CSVADGMGLAGGNEQFF. CDR3 in DNA: TGCAGCGTGGCGGATGGAATGGGACTAGCGGGTGGCAATGAGCAGTTCTTC.

This chain uses TRBV28 with TRBJ1-5; D is unclear. Germline V gene lookup returns CDR1 MDHEN and CDR2 SYDVKM. With 5 bases removed from V and 2 bases from J, the gap between germline ends came to 13 bases. The length of the CDR3 is 15 residues. CDR3 nucleotides: TGTGCCAGCAGTAGCCAGGCGGAGGGCAATCAGCCCCAGCATTTT. It translates to CASSSQAEGNQPQHF.

This chain links TRBV21-1 with TRBJ1-4; the table's D gene call, TRBD1, was not cross checked with the DNA. TRBV21-1 is a known pseudogene. The CDR3 consists of 14 residues. The CDR3 loop is CASSSQGTNEKLFF. DNA for the CDR3: TGTGCCAGCAGCTCTCAGGGGACTAATGAAAAACTGTTTTTT.

The chain uses TRBV12-3 or TRBV12-4 and TRBJ1-1; D gene unclear. The length of the CDR3 is 12 residues. Trimming removed 5 bases at V and 4 bases at J, with 8 bases between. CDR3 residues: CASSRHFTEAFF. The DNA for the CDR3 is TGTGCCAGCAGTCGACATTTCACTGAAGCTTTCTTT.

J is TRBJ2-1 and V is TRBV6-5; D is perhaps TRBD1 (7 bases). The CDR3 is 16 residues long. Germline V CDR1 and CDR2: MNHEY, SVGAGI. V lost 3 bases to trimming and J lost 6 bases, with 18 bases between them. The CDR3 DNA is TGTGCCAGCAGTTATGGTCGGAGGGGGCTGGGCAATGAGCAGTTCTTC. This encodes CASSYGRRGLGNEQFF.

The genes are TRBV9 and TRBJ2-3, with 8 bases identical to TRBD2. Losses at the gene ends were 4 bases for V and 2 bases for J; bases not matched to a gene: 6. This CDR3 is built from 15 residues. Germline CDR1 reads SGDLS; CDR2 reads YYNGEE. CDR3 residues: CASSLRLASTDTQYF. The DNA of the CDR3 is TGTGCCAGCAGCCTTCGACTAGCGTCCACAGATACGCAGTATTTT.

This clone was counted once. CDR3 nucleotide sequence: TGTGCCAGCAGCGGACGGACGGTCGGGGATGGCTACACCTTC. This codes for CASSGRTVGDGYTF. This chain connects TRBV7-8 to TRBJ1-2; no firm D call. CDR3 length: 14 amino acids. Germline CDR1 reads SGHVS; CDR2 reads FQNEAQ. V lost 5 bases, J lost 6 bases, and 16 bases lay in between.

The chain employs TRBV20-1 and TRBJ1-6, with D tentatively TRBD1 (5 bases). The germline gives CDR1 DFQATT, CDR2 SNEGSKA (reference sequence). The CDR3 consists of 12 residues. V was cut by 3 bases and J by 13 bases, with 13 bases left in between. This chain's CDR3 is CSASRRGRPLHF. The CDR3 bases are TGCAGTGCTAGTAGGCGGGGACGGCCCCTCCACTTT.

The V and J genes are TRBV7-8 and TRBJ2-1, with 7 bases aligning to TRBD2. With 5 bases clipped from V and 8 bases from J, the junction kept 18 bases outside the gene matches. Germline lookup yields CDR1 SGHVS and CDR2 FQNEAQ. The CDR3 is 17 amino acids. Written as DNA, the CDR3 is TGTGCCAGCAGCGGCGGCCTGATCAGCGGGACGAGAGATGAGCAGTTCTTC. This codes for CASSGGLISGTRDEQFF. Full variable domain (remainder filled in from reference TRBV7-8 and TRBJ2-1): GAGVSQSPRYKVAKRGQDVALRCDPISGHVSLFWYQQALGQGPEFLTYFQNEAQLDKSGLPSDRFFAERPEGSVSTLKIQRTQQEDSAVYLCASSGGLISGTRDEQFFGPGTRLTVL.

This rearrangement joins TRBV7-2 to TRBJ2-7, with D hard to call. The CDR3 runs to 15 residues. Trimming removed 5 bases from V and 0 bases from J, with 14 bases in between. In germline, CDR1 is SGHTA, CDR2 FQGNSA. This CDR3 is CASSQRRGTSYEQYF. In DNA form, the CDR3 reads TGTGCCAGCAGCCAAAGGCGAGGTACCTCCTACGAGCAGTACTTC.

The J gene is TRBJ2-7, the V gene TRBV27; 7 bases fit TRBD1. The germline CDR1 and CDR2 sequences are MNHEY and SMNVEV (reference sequence). The J segment lost 0 bases and the V segment lost 4 bases, leaving 6 bases of the junction unmatched. The CDR3 is made up of 15 amino acids. The CDR3 sequence is CASSSYRGPSYEQYF. The CDR3, as DNA: TGTGCCAGCAGTTCTTACAGGGGACCCTCCTACGAGCAGTACTTC.

The chain uses TRBV7-8 and TRBJ2-7; 7 positions match TRBD2. The J segment lost 3 bases and the V segment lost 5 bases, leaving 7 bases of the junction unmatched. The CDR3 runs to 14 residues. From germline, CDR1 is SGHVS and CDR2 FQNEAQ. The CDR3 DNA is TGTGCCAGCAGCCCCAGGAGCGGGGTCTACGAGCAGTACTTC. Its protein is CASSPRSGVYEQYF. The whole variable domain, filled in from reference TRBV7-8 and TRBJ2-7, reads GAGVSQSPRYKVAKRGQDVALRCDPISGHVSLFWYQQALGQGPEFLTYFQNEAQLDKSGLPSDRFFAERPEGSVSTLKIQRTQQEDSAVYLCASSPRSGVYEQYFGPGTRLTVT.

To note about this clone: At one boundary the junction diverges from the germline segment, which might be a read error. The genes are TRBV7-8 and TRBJ2-2; D is uncertain. The CDR3 totals 16 residues. Germline loops: CDR1 SGHVS, CDR2 FQNEAQ. CDR3 nucleotide sequence: TGTGCCAGCAGCTTAGAGTTCCGCCAGAACGCCGGGGAGCTGTTTTTT. Translated, it gives CASSLEFRQNAGELFF.

The CDR3 loop reads CASSPGQGGSNQPQHF. The CDR3 region has the DNA TGTGCCAGCAGTCCCGGACAGGGTGGGAGCAATCAGCCCCAGCATTTT. The rearrangement uses TRBV7-6 and TRBJ1-5; 8 bases line up with TRBD1. In germline, CDR1 is SGHVS, CDR2 FNYEAQ. V trimming: 6 bases; J trimming: 1 base; junction bases outside the gene matches: 8. The length of the CDR3 is 16 residues.

This chain joins TRBV25-1 and TRBJ1-4, with D uncertain. Trimming cost V 4 bases and J 2 bases, with 11 bases left between them. Germline-derived CDR1 and CDR2 are MGHDK and SYGVNS. This CDR3 has 15 amino acids. CDR3 nucleotide sequence: TGTGCCAGCAGTGCCTCACAGATTACTAATGAAAAACTGTTTTTT. This encodes CASSASQITNEKLFF.

The V gene is TRBV14, the J gene TRBJ2-1; 8 bases line up with TRBD1. CDR3 length: 14 residues. The germline CDR1 and CDR2 sequences are SGHDN and FVKESK. V dropped 8 bases and J dropped 1; count of bases not matched to a gene: 4. CDR3 in amino acids: CASGQGLSYNEQFF. The CDR3 DNA reads TGTGCCAGCGGACAGGGCCTATCCTACAATGAGCAGTTCTTC. The full variable domain, with the rest looked up from reference TRBV14 and TRBJ2-1, is EAGVTQFPSHSVIEKGQTVTLRCDPISGHDNLYWYRRVMGKEIKFLLHFVKESKQDESGMPNNRFLAERTGGTYSTLKVQPAELEDSGVYFCASGQGLSYNEQFFGPGTRLTVL.

This clone was seen more than once but under ten times. The genes are TRBV12-3 or TRBV12-4 and TRBJ2-7; D is possibly TRBD2 (5 bases). V was pared by 6 bases and J by 6 bases, with 9 bases between. There are 11 residues in the CDR3. The CDR3 protein is CASSLGIEQYF. The CDR3 DNA sequence: TGTGCCAGCAGCCTCGGGATCGAGCAGTACTTC.

The V gene is TRBV24-1, the J gene TRBJ1-5; a possible D gene is TRBD1 (5 bases). Trimming cost V 8 bases and J 1 base, with 8 bases left between them. This CDR3 has 13 amino acids. In germline, CDR1 is KGHDR, CDR2 SFDVKD. CDR3 residues: CATNGGSNQPQHF. The CDR3 DNA is TGTGCCACCAACGGGGGGAGCAATCAGCCCCAGCATTTT.

This clone showed up just once. V usage is TRBV10-2 and J usage is TRBJ2-3, with 13 bases identical to TRBD2. The CDR3 has 16 amino acids. V was clipped by 0 bases and J by 5 bases; unmatched bases: 2. The germline CDR1 and CDR2 sequences are WSHSY and SAAADI. The CDR3 region has the DNA TGCGCCAGCAGTGAGTCTACTAGCGGGAGGGGAGATACGCAGTATTTT. Translating gives CASSESTSGRGDTQYF.

The rearrangement joins TRBV4-1 to TRBJ1-5; D unclear. Deletions cut 0 bases from V and 7 bases from J, with 13 bases between. Germline CDR1 MGHRA, CDR2 YSYEKL. The CDR3 extends over 15 amino acids. This CDR3 reads CASSQDRQRLQPQHF. Written as DNA, the CDR3 is TGCGCCAGCAGCCAAGACCGTCAGAGGTTGCAGCCCCAGCATTTT.

This chain's CDR3 is CASSLIPTAYEAFF. DNA for the CDR3: TGTGCCAGCAGCTTAATCCCGACAGCATATGAAGCTTTCTTT. The gene calls are TRBV7-4 and TRBJ1-1, with D perhaps TRBD1 (5 bases). Germline-derived CDR1 and CDR2 are SGHVT and SQSDAQ. Trimming took 2 bases from V and 7 from J, leaving 14 bases between them. The CDR3 contains 14 residues.

V gene TRBV28 combines with J gene TRBJ2-1; D perhaps matches TRBD1 (5 bases). Per germline, CDR1 MDHEN and CDR2 SYDVKM. Trimming removed 5 bases from V and 7 bases from J, with 15 bases in between. The CDR3 has 14 amino acids. The CDR3 bases are TGTGCCAGCAGTCCCCACGACAGAAAAAATGAGCAGTTCTTC. It is translated as CASSPHDRKNEQFF.

The chain has TRBV2 and TRBJ1-1, with D perhaps TRBD1 (6 bases). The ends were cut back, 2 bases at V and 3 bases at J, with 10 bases in the middle. Germline V lookup: CDR1 SNHLY, CDR2 FYNNEI. This CDR3 comprises 14 residues. DNA of the CDR3: TGTGCCAGCAGTGAACAGGGGCCGGACACTGAAGCTTTCTTT. This sequence encodes CASSEQGPDTEAFF. The entire variable domain, with the rest obtained from reference TRBV2 and TRBJ1-1, is as follows: EPEVTQTPSHQVTQMGQEVILRCVPISNHLYFYWYRQILGQKVEFLVSFYNNEISEKSEIFDDQFSVERPDGSNFTLKIRSTKLEDSAMYFCASSEQGPDTEAFFGQGTRLTVV.

The rearrangement joins TRBV7-3 to TRBJ2-5, with 7 bases fitting TRBD1. This CDR3 contains 13 residues. CDR1 is SGHTA and CDR2 is FQGTGA in the germline V gene. The trim removed 8 bases at V and 2 bases at J, leaving 5 bases unmatched. The CDR3 reads CASGRDSQETQYF. CDR3 in DNA: TGTGCCAGCGGCCGGGACAGTCAAGAGACCCAGTACTTC.